The subject of this entry is one T cell receptor beta chain. The antigen is unknown. Data came from immunoSEQ multiplex PCR; TCRdb stores just in-frame clones and leaves some out. Seen here are just under 150,000 clones, approximately 85% observed once, and the top ten hold approximately 5.4%. CDR3 size: 17 residues. V was pared by 3 bases and J by 7 bases, with 15 bases of the junction left unmatched. CDR1 and CDR2 (germline): SGHAT, FQNNGV. The record originates from a study of T cell responses to AZD1222 COVID-19 vaccine. Findings and limits, study-wide: The donor group comprised mostly white British people and more females; the analysis possibly underestimated clonal diversity. Along spike, vaccine-associated CD4 TCRs were found throughout, with dominance at 160-218 and 743-854. Elevations in Spike-specific TCR breadth and depth followed administration of two AZD1222 doses. It was only a handful of AZD1222 recipients who were seropositive at baseline.

The receptor was isolated from an adult who received the MenACWY meningococcal vaccine as a control. This sequence joins TRBV11-2 and TRBJ2-1; 7 nucleotides line up with TRBD2. The source was peripheral blood, collected 28 days after the second dose of the MenACWY control vaccine. This CDR3 is CASSFIGRGRGWNEQFF. The CDR3 nucleotides read TGTGCCAGCAGCTTTATAGGGCGCGGGAGAGGTTGGAATGAGCAGTTCTTC.